A single TCR beta chain is shown here with its context. It has no known antigen specificity. No base quality information exists; no much larger clone differs at one position. This record belongs to a study of blood T cell repertoires in COVID-19 (dated by TCRdb to 2019 to 2021). At the level of the whole study: Collaborator samples came from the United States, Italy and Spain and covered acute and convalescent phases of COVID-19. The material from the prospective study consisted of cDNA or gDNA derived from T cells, B-cell-depleted T cells, or PBMCs. The dataset comprised deeply sampled blood TCRbeta repertoires from subjects exposed to, actively infected with, or recovered from COVID-19. The repertoires were released in a freely available public database intended as a resource for research on the immune response to SARS-CoV-2. Samples were obtained from the ongoing ImmuneRACE study (first 160 participants) and from 950 to 1,500 subjects provided by 6 global collaborators. A de-identified subject ID, COVID-19 status, age in years and sex were almost always included in the sample metadata. Where available, HLA class I and class II types were obtained from metadata supplied by the sample provider rather than from assay-based typing.

After removal of 1 base from V and 6 bases from J, the junction retains 7 bases not matched to a gene. The germline V gene yields SGHTA for CDR1 and FQGNSA for CDR2. Its CDR3 holds 15 amino acids, cysteine through phenylalanine. This entry keeps only the CDR3 DNA: 45 bases, framed from base 1. Collaborating institutions collected whole blood in K2EDTA tubes following their own protocols. Collaborator samples were shipped for TCRbeta analysis as frozen whole blood, isolated PBMCs, or DNA extracted from either sample type. Points the paper makes about the study in general: The amount of clinical and demographic metadata varied by source and participant and was provided uncurated.

The immunoSEQ Assay, a bias-controlled multiplex PCR, was used to amplify TCRbeta CDR3 regions from genomic DNA. In the authors' own workflow: Nucleated cell counts per sample were estimated from amplification of reference gene primers within the assay. Sequence reads were collapsed and filtered to measure the absolute abundance of every unique TCRbeta CDR3 rearrangement. Productive Simpson clonality was computed per sample as the square root of Simpson's diversity index over productive rearrangements. The table comes from immuneACCESS by way of TCRdb, which keeps in-frame sequences with V and J called. Part of the clones is missing from these tables; in studies checked, under half for an unresolved V gene and the rest for unknown reasons. From that table come the V and J calls and clone size; the DNA was used to work out D and trimming. The sample table records 30,000 to 35,000 clones; around 77% of these occur just once. The top ten clones comprise roughly 17% of the sample.

The sequence is built from TRBV7-2 and TRBJ2-7, and 9 junctional nucleotides match TRBD2. Sequenced sample: peripheral blood. The source is a human donor in a cohort sampled during active COVID-19. CDR3 region: CASSLDVSGRAEQYF. The nucleotide sequence reads as follows: TGTGCCAGCAGCTTAGACGTTAGCGGGAGAGCCGAGCAGTACTTC. Beyond the CDR3, the reference TRBV7-2 and TRBJ2-7 genes provide the residues; the full variable domain reads: GAGVSQSPSNKVTEKGKDVELRCDPISGHTALYWYRQSLGQGLEFLIYFQGNSAPDKSGLPSDRFSAERTGGSVSTLTIQRTQQEDSAVYLCASSLDVSGRAEQYFGPGTRLTVT.